The clone carrying this T cell receptor (beta chain) was observed many times. This sample is part of a study of CD8 T cells in ankylosing spondylitis. Germline lookup yields CDR1 MNHEY and CDR2 SVGAGI. CDR3 length: 15 amino acids. V dropped 2 bases and J dropped 4; count of bases not matched to a gene: 3. TCRdb redid the calling of the 5' RACE reads with MiXCR, one entry per CDR3 protein. The sample contains 200,000 to 300,000 distinct CDR3 sequences, about 10% of which appear only once. This rearrangement joins TRBV6-5 to TRBJ2-1; TRBD2 agrees at 9 bases. Sequencing was done on a sample of blood, either unsorted or a sorted T cell fraction (not recorded which). This TCR derives from a male donor with ankylosing spondylitis or in good health (not recorded which). This chain's CDR3 is CASSYRLAGYNEQFF. CDR3 DNA sequence: TGTGCCAGCAGTTACCGGCTAGCGGGATACAATGAGCAGTTCTTC.